A selection of T cell receptor beta chains follows, all from one sample in a study of blood T cell repertoires in COVID-19. The data were produced by immunoSEQ multiplex PCR, yet TCRdb's version contains in-frame clones alone and is incomplete. The sample has some 370,000 clones; around 90% are singletons. Sequencing was performed on peripheral blood. All receptors come from a man between 18 and 29 years old with active or convalescent COVID-19. The CDR3 runs from the conserved cysteine through the conserved F or W. The D gene is left open where the match is weak. Not all rows give a size; the values are once, few, many and, for expanded clones, a class.

cdr3_aa cdr3_nt d_call j_call clone_size v_call
CASSHREKKNIQYF TGTGCCAGCAGCCACCGGGAAAAGAAAAACATTCAGTACTTC . TRBJ2-4 . TRBV7-9
CATSGAEYQPQHF TGTGCCACCAGTGGGGCAGAGTATCAGCCCCAGCATTTT . TRBJ1-5 . TRBV24-1
CSIQGGGAGELFF TGCAGCATCCAGGGGGGTGGCGCCGGGGAGCTGTTTTTT . TRBJ2-2 . TRBV29-1
CASTVGQGANEKLFF TGCGCCAGCACGGTGGGCCAGGGGGCGAATGAAAAACTGTTTTTT TRBD1 TRBJ1-4 . TRBV5-1
CASRRGGLGNEQFF TGTGCCAGTCGGCGGGGGGGCCTCGGGAATGAGCAGTTCTTC TRBD2 TRBJ2-1 . TRBV19
CASSPAGTGSTDTQYF TGTGCCAGCTCACCGGCCGGGACAGGGAGCACAGATACGCAGTATTTT TRBD1 TRBJ2-3 . TRBV7-3
CASSAVGPNGYTF TGTGCCAGCTCAGCAGTGGGGCCGAATGGCTACACCTTC . TRBJ1-2 once TRBV18
CASSDERGGQFF TGTGCCAGCAGTGACGAGCGGGGGGGACAGTTCTTC TRBD2 TRBJ2-1 . TRBV6-1
CASSLAQGGSYEQYF TGTGCCAGCAGCTTAGCGCAAGGGGGCTCCTACGAGCAGTACTTC . TRBJ2-7 . TRBV7-9
CASNLGGRGPGSLDGYTF TGTGCCAGCAACCTAGGTGGAAGAGGTCCCGGGAGTCTAGATGGCTACACCTTC . TRBJ1-2 . TRBV27
CASSSRQGFPYEQYF TGTGCCAGCAGCTCCCGACAGGGGTTCCCCTACGAGCAGTACTTC TRBD1 TRBJ2-7 . TRBV3-1/TRBV3-2
CATGQGLNTGELFF TGTGCCACCGGACAGGGGCTAAACACCGGGGAGCTGTTTTTT TRBD1 TRBJ2-2 few TRBV24-1
CASSVWGRAAVSDTQYF TGTGCCAGCAGCGTCTGGGGGCGAGCGGCCGTTTCAGATACGCAGTATTTT . TRBJ2-3 once TRBV9
CASSWAATNYGYTF TGTGCCAGCAGCTGGGCCGCGACAAACTATGGCTACACCTTC . TRBJ1-2 . TRBV7-8
CASSLGPQDGYTF TGTGCCAGCAGTTTAGGGCCCCAGGATGGCTACACCTTC . TRBJ1-2 . TRBV27
CASSFDRGNSPLHF TGTGCCAGCAGTTTTGACAGGGGAAATTCACCCCTCCACTTT TRBD1 TRBJ1-6 . TRBV27
CASSVDGGNSPLHF TGTGCCAGTAGTGTGGACGGAGGAAATTCACCCCTCCACTTT . TRBJ1-6 . TRBV19
CASSYRLTGASYNSPLHF TGTGCCAGCAGTTACCGCCTTACAGGGGCCTCCTATAATTCACCCCTCCACTTT TRBD1 TRBJ1-6 few TRBV6-2/TRBV6-3
CAWRDRGPGANVLTF TGTGCCTGGAGGGACAGGGGGCCTGGGGCCAACGTCCTGACTTTC TRBD1 TRBJ2-6 . TRBV30
CASSFWTGLQETQYF TGCGCCAGCAGCTTCTGGACAGGGTTACAAGAGACCCAGTACTTC TRBD1 TRBJ2-5 . TRBV5-1
CASSLRAQETQYF TGTGCCAGCAGCTTAAGGGCTCAAGAGACCCAGTACTTC . TRBJ2-5 . TRBV7-3
CASSPGQIYQETQYF TGTGCCAGCTCACCGGGACAGATATACCAAGAGACCCAGTACTTC TRBD1 TRBJ2-5 . TRBV18
CASSAAGGEQYF TGTGCCAGCAGCGCCGCGGGGGGCGAGCAGTACTTC TRBD2 TRBJ2-7 . TRBV7-3
CASSFGVTDYGYTF TGCGCCAGCAGCTTCGGTGTCACAGACTATGGCTACACCTTC . TRBJ1-2 . TRBV5-1
CASSLRRQGVYGYTF TGTGCCAGCAGTTTACGTAGACAGGGGGTCTATGGCTACACCTTC TRBD1 TRBJ1-2 . TRBV6-5
CASSFSSGREQFF TGTGCCAGCAGTTTCTCTAGCGGTAGAGAGCAGTTCTTC TRBD2 TRBJ2-1 . TRBV28
CASSLDTGDNSPLHF TGCGCCAGCAGCTTAGACACAGGGGATAATTCACCCCTCCACTTT TRBD1 TRBJ1-6 . TRBV5-1
CASSPIEEDYEQYF TGTGCCAGCAGCCCCATCGAGGAGGACTACGAGCAGTACTTC . TRBJ2-7 . TRBV5-6
CASSVEPQETQYF TGTGCCAGCAGCGTAGAGCCACAAGAGACCCAGTACTTC . TRBJ2-5 . TRBV9
CASSLDNRRNTIYF TGTGCCAGCAGCTTAGATAACAGAAGAAACACCATATATTTT . TRBJ1-3 . TRBV13
CASSLVRGSYEQYF TGTGCCAGCAGCTTGGTCAGGGGCTCCTACGAGCAGTACTTC . TRBJ2-7 . TRBV5-5
CSVRGQGQRNEQFF TGCAGCGTCCGCGGACAGGGCCAAAGGAATGAGCAGTTCTTC TRBD1 TRBJ2-1 . TRBV29-1
CASSRTGIKYGYTF TGTGCCAGCAGCCGGACAGGGATTAAATATGGCTACACCTTC TRBD1 TRBJ1-2 . TRBV2
CASSTGQGYTDTQYF TGTGCCAGCAGCACAGGACAGGGCTACACAGATACGCAGTATTTT TRBD1 TRBJ2-3 once TRBV7-9
CASSLSINSGRSNEQFF TGTGCCAGCAGTTTATCCATTAATAGCGGGAGGAGCAATGAGCAGTTCTTC TRBD2 TRBJ2-1 . TRBV27
CASSPPGGNQPQHF TGTGCCAGCTCACCTCCGGGGGGGAATCAGCCCCAGCATTTT . TRBJ1-5 . TRBV18
CASSLTSTYNEQFF TGTGCCAGCAGCTTAACGAGTACCTACAATGAGCAGTTCTTC . TRBJ2-1 . TRBV7-3
CASSHAWGLNTEAFF TGTGCCAGCAGCCACGCGTGGGGCCTGAACACTGAAGCTTTCTTT . TRBJ1-1 . TRBV3-1/TRBV3-2
CASSLVRGGYTF TGTGCCAGCAGCTTAGTACGGGGTGGCTACACCTTC . TRBJ1-2 . TRBV7-2
CAISDRESAYEQYF TGTGCCATCAGTGACAGGGAATCGGCCTACGAGCAGTACTTC . TRBJ2-7 . TRBV10-3
CSAAQASGEQFF TGCAGCGCCGCCCAGGCCAGCGGTGAGCAGTTCTTC . TRBJ2-1 many TRBV29-1
CATTGTYFYEQYF TGTGCCACCACCGGGACATATTTTTACGAGCAGTACTTC . TRBJ2-7 . TRBV28
CASIGQEETQYF TGTGCCAGCATCGGACAGGAAGAGACCCAGTACTTC TRBD1 TRBJ2-5 . TRBV2
CASSLTPGTSGAYEQYF TGCGCCAGCAGCTTGACCCCGGGGACTAGCGGAGCCTACGAGCAGTACTTC TRBD2 TRBJ2-7 once TRBV5-1
CASSIPGLAVTDTQYF TGTGCCAGCAGCATTCCGGGACTAGCGGTCACAGATACGCAGTATTTT TRBD2 TRBJ2-3 . TRBV7-9